These 26 T cell receptor beta chains share one sample of origin, sequenced in a study of pediatric ulcerative colitis. Using immunoSEQ multiplex PCR, the repertoire was profiled, and TCRdb retains in-frame clones only, with some absent. Found here are about 60,000 clones, 75% to 90% of them singletons; the top ten hold 1.5%. The sample comprised blood. The receptors stem from a boy aged 5-17 years who was a control in a study of pediatric ulcerative colitis.

The rearrangement uses TRBV10-3 and TRBJ1-1; D possibly corresponds to TRBD1 (6 bases). Germline CDR1 ENHRY, CDR2 SYGVKD. Trimming cost V 4 bases and J 0 bases, with 12 bases left between them. CDR3 length equals 15 residues. CDR3 residues: CAISGTRGVNTEAFF. CDR3 DNA sequence: TGTGCCATCAGTGGCACGAGGGGGGTGAACACTGAAGCTTTCTTT.

The chain links TRBV25-1 to TRBJ2-1; TRBD2 matches at 10 bases. With V trimmed by 4 bases and J by 8 bases, 14 bases remained unmatched. The germline V gene encodes CDR1 MGHDK and CDR2 SYGVNS. The CDR3 spans 17 residues. The CDR3 DNA reads TGTGCCAGCAGTGTTCAGATGCTAGCGGGAGTCGGTTATGAGCAGTTCTTC. This sequence encodes CASSVQMLAGVGYEQFF.

The gene calls are TRBV19 and TRBJ1-1, with D possibly being TRBD1 (6 bases). This CDR3 has 12 residues. Deletions cut 7 bases from V and 3 bases from J, with 9 bases between. The germline gives CDR1 LNHDA, CDR2 SQIVND (reference sequence). CDR3 protein: CASIQGDTEAFF. The CDR3, as DNA: TGTGCCAGTATACAGGGAGACACTGAAGCTTTCTTT.

V is TRBV4-3 and J is TRBJ2-7; D possibly corresponds to TRBD2 (5 bases). The germline V and J ends were trimmed by 0 bases and 9 bases, with 12 bases remaining between them. Looked up from germline, CDR1 is LGHNA and CDR2 is YSLEER. CDR3 length: 13 residues. CDR3 coding DNA: TGCGCCAGCAGCCAAGATCGTGGACGGGGGCAGTACTTC. As protein: CASSQDRGRGQYF.

The V and J genes are TRBV19 and TRBJ2-5, with D possibly being TRBD1 (5 bases). This CDR3 has 14 amino acids. CDR1 and CDR2 from the germline V gene are LNHDA and SQIVND (reference sequence). Trimming removed 3 bases from V and 7 bases from J, with 15 bases in between. The CDR3 region is CASSIRGWGRTQYF. The CDR3 nucleotides are TGTGCCAGTAGTATTAGGGGTTGGGGTAGGACCCAGTACTTC.

The chain couples TRBV19 to TRBJ1-3, with 7 bases fitting TRBD1. CDR1 and CDR2 from the germline V gene are LNHDA and SQIVND (reference sequence). This CDR3 is 16 amino acids long. The V segment lost 10 bases and the J segment 0 bases; nucleotides outside the gene matches: 12. The CDR3 coding sequence is TGTGCCACAACCGAGGGGACAGACTTCTCTGGAAACACCATATATTTT. Residues: CATTEGTDFSGNTIYF.

This clone was observed a handful of times. The chain is built from TRBV2 and TRBJ1-4; no clear D. Germline CDR1 is SNHLY and CDR2 is FYNNEI. The V end lost 7 bases, the J end lost 0 bases, and 21 bases lay between the germline ends. There are 18 residues in the CDR3. The CDR3 DNA is TGTGCCAGCAATGTTGTCTCAAGGGAGACGGCAACTAATGAAAAACTGTTTTTT. Residues: CASNVVSRETATNEKLFF.

This clone was seen a few times. The gene calls are TRBV7-8 and TRBJ1-5; 9 positions agree with TRBD1. Germline loops: CDR1 SGHVS, CDR2 FQNEAQ. This CDR3 spans 15 amino acids. The V segment lost 0 bases and the J segment 6 bases; nucleotides outside the gene matches: 3. The CDR3, as DNA: TGTGCCAGCAGCTTAGCTACAGGGGGCTTTCAGCCCCAGCATTTT. Translating gives CASSLATGGFQPQHF.

This chain links TRBV7-6 with TRBJ2-7; D gene unclear. The V gene's germline CDR1 is SGHVS and CDR2 FNYEAQ. Deletions cut 1 base from V and 5 bases from J, with 15 bases between. The CDR3 is made up of 15 amino acids. In DNA form, the CDR3 reads TGTGCCAGCAGCTTAGTCTGGGGAAAAAAGGACGAGCAGTACTTC. Residues: CASSLVWGKKDEQYF. The entire variable domain, with the rest obtained from reference TRBV7-6 and TRBJ2-7, is as follows: GAGVSQSPRYKVTKRGQDVALRCDPISGHVSLYWYRQALGQGPEFLTYFNYEAQQDKSGLPNDRFSAERPEGSISTLTIQRTEQRDSAMYRCASSLVWGKKDEQYFGPGTRLTVT.

This chain uses TRBV21-1 with TRBJ2-5; the table's D call, TRBD2, was not checked against the DNA. TRBV21-1 is a known pseudogene. CDR3 length equals 14 residues. CDR3 nucleotide sequence: TGTGCCAGCAGCAAAGTACGACGGGGGGAGACCCAGTACTTC. This codes for CASSKVRRGETQYF.

The J gene is TRBJ2-1, the V gene TRBV10-3; D not resolved. The V gene lost 2 bases and the J gene lost 9 bases, with 5 bases spanning the gap. CDR3 length equals 11 residues. Germline V gives CDR1 ENHRY, CDR2 SYGVKD. The chain's CDR3 is CAISEKIEQFF. The CDR3 coding sequence is TGTGCCATCAGTGAGAAAATTGAGCAGTTCTTC.

The gene calls are TRBV6-6 and TRBJ1-6; 7 nucleotides agree with TRBD1. CDR1 is MNHNY and CDR2 is SVGAGI in the germline V gene (reference sequence). J lost 5 bases, V lost 5 bases, and 9 bases had no gene match. This CDR3 comprises 16 residues. The CDR3 coding sequence is TGTGCCAGCAGTGTAGAAGGGGGCGCGCATAATTCACCCCTCCACTTT. Residues: CASSVEGGAHNSPLHF.

The chain employs TRBV18 and TRBJ2-1; 9 bases align to TRBD2. Germline-derived CDR1 and CDR2 are KGHSH and LQKENI. This CDR3 has 16 residues. Losses at the gene ends were 2 bases for V and 5 bases for J; bases not matched to a gene: 7. The CDR3 DNA is TGTGCCAGCTCACCAAAAGCGGGAGGTTTCCACAATGAGCAGTTCTTC. Protein: CASSPKAGGFHNEQFF.

The rearrangement links TRBV4-3 to TRBJ1-1; TRBD1 is a possible D gene (5 bases). V was cut by 3 bases and J by 1 base, with 6 bases left in between. Germline assignment: CDR1 LGHNA and CDR2 YSLEER. The CDR3 spans 13 residues. In DNA, the CDR3 is TGCGCCAGCAGCCACGGGGGGAACACTGAAGCTTTCTTT. Translating gives CASSHGGNTEAFF.

The rearrangement uses TRBV11-3 and TRBJ2-3; 10 bases are shared with TRBD2. CDR3 length: 14 residues. Germline CDR1 reads SGHNT; CDR2 reads YENEEA. Losses at the gene ends were 5 bases for V and 6 bases for J; bases not matched to a gene: 5. The CDR3: CASSPGTSADTQYF. The CDR3 DNA is TGTGCCAGCAGCCCAGGGACTAGCGCGGATACGCAGTATTTT.

J is TRBJ2-7 and V is TRBV5-6; 9 bases map to TRBD2. The CDR3 length is 13 residues. The V and J ends lost 4 bases and 7 bases, in that order; junction bases with no gene match: 6. CDR1 is SGHDT and CDR2 is YYEEEE in the germline V gene. The chain's CDR3 is CASSRITSGEQYF. The CDR3 DNA reads as TGTGCCAGCAGCCGCATAACTAGCGGGGAGCAGTACTTC.

This clone was observed a few times. This chain joins TRBV4-1 and TRBJ1-5; maybe TRBD1 (6 bases). V gave up 4 bases and J gave up 0 bases, with 10 bases separating them. The CDR3 sequence is 15 residues long. CDR1 and CDR2 (germline): MGHRA, YSYEKL. The DNA for the CDR3 is TGCGCCAGCAGCCTAACAGGGCTTAGCAATCAGCCCCAGCATTTT. Residues: CASSLTGLSNQPQHF.

CDR3 DNA: TGCGCCAGCAGTACCCAGGGGGCACTGTGGGAAAAACTGTTTTTT. Protein product: CASSTQGALWEKLFF. V is TRBV10-2 and J is TRBJ1-4, with TRBD1 matching 8 bases. With 5 bases clipped from V and 8 bases from J, the junction kept 10 bases outside the gene matches. CDR3 size: 15 residues. Germline V gene sequence: CDR1 WSHSY, CDR2 SAAADI.

This chain uses TRBV30 with TRBJ2-4, with 8 bases that match TRBD2. With V trimmed by 2 bases and J by 0 bases, 21 bases remained unmatched. Germline V CDR1 and CDR2: GTSNPN, SVGIG (reference sequence). This CDR3 is 21 amino acids long. CDR3 DNA sequence: TGTGCCTGGAGTTTAAGGGTAGCGGGGCTTGGCCATTCCTTAGCCAAAAACATTCAGTACTTC. Translated, it gives CAWSLRVAGLGHSLAKNIQYF.

This clone is a singleton in its sample. CDR3 amino acids: CASSQVTGVGNNEQFF. The CDR3 DNA reads TGCGCCAGCAGCCAAGTCACGGGAGTTGGAAACAATGAGCAGTTCTTC. V and J are TRBV4-1 and TRBJ2-1; the D gene is possibly TRBD2 (6 bases). Trimming removed 1 base from V and 5 bases from J, with 15 bases in between. The CDR3 contains 16 residues. Germline V gene lookup returns CDR1 MGHRA and CDR2 YSYEKL.

The J gene is TRBJ1-6, the V gene TRBV5-4; D not certain. Trimming shortened V by 4 bases and J by 5 bases, and 13 bases separated the two germline ends. The CDR3 is 15 amino acids. Germline CDR1 and CDR2: SGHNT and YYREEE (reference sequence). As DNA, the CDR3 is TGTGCCAGCAGCCCCTCGTCTTTGGATAATTCACCCCTCCACTTT. Translated: CASSPSSLDNSPLHF.

The chain carries TRBV15 and TRBJ1-6; the D is unclear. Per the germline V gene, CDR1 is LNHNV and CDR2 is YYDKDF (reference sequence). The length of the CDR3 is 14 residues. Trimming stripped 6 bases from V and 7 bases from J, with 13 bases between. CDR3 amino acids: CATSGRDKNSPLHF. The CDR3 DNA reads as TGTGCCACCAGTGGGAGGGATAAGAATTCACCCCTCCACTTT.

This chain joins TRBV6-5 and TRBJ1-2; 8 bases are a match to TRBD1. The ends lost 6 bases at V and 4 bases at J; junction bases unmatched: 7. The CDR3 consists of 14 residues. Germline CDR1 and CDR2: MNHEY and SVGAGI. Here the CDR3 reads CASRAGQEVYGYTF. The CDR3 bases are TGTGCCAGCAGAGCGGGACAGGAGGTCTATGGCTACACCTTC.

The genes are TRBV10-3 and TRBJ2-1; TRBD1 matches at 7 bases. V lost 4 bases, J lost 4 bases, and 10 bases stayed unmatched. The germline CDR1 and CDR2 sequences are ENHRY and SYGVKD. The CDR3 loop spans 16 amino acids. The CDR3 region has the DNA TGTGCCATCAGTGTTTTAGACAGGGAGACATACAATGAGCAGTTCTTC. Translated: CAISVLDRETYNEQFF.

The chain recombines TRBV7-2 with TRBJ2-7; 8 bases align to TRBD2. V was pared by 1 base and J by 1 base, with 6 bases of the junction left unmatched. CDR3 length: 16 residues. The germline CDR1 and CDR2 sequences are SGHTA and FQGNSA. The CDR3 here is CASSLVFGRGSYEQYF. The CDR3 DNA sequence: TGTGCCAGCAGCTTAGTCTTCGGGAGGGGATCCTACGAGCAGTACTTC. The full variable domain, with the rest looked up from reference TRBV7-2 and TRBJ2-7, is GAGVSQSPSNKVTEKGKDVELRCDPISGHTALYWYRQSLGQGLEFLIYFQGNSAPDKSGLPSDRFSAERTGGSVSTLTIQRTQQEDSAVYLCASSLVFGRGSYEQYFGPGTRLTVT.

The chain is built from TRBV28 and TRBJ2-2, with D possibly TRBD2 on 6 matching bases. With 4 bases removed from V and 1 base from J, the gap between germline ends came to 16 bases. This CDR3 contains 17 residues. In germline, CDR1 is MDHEN, CDR2 SYDVKM. CDR3 loop: CASSYPRGTENTGELFF. In DNA form, the CDR3 reads TGTGCCAGCAGTTACCCCCGCGGGACGGAGAACACCGGGGAGCTGTTTTTT.